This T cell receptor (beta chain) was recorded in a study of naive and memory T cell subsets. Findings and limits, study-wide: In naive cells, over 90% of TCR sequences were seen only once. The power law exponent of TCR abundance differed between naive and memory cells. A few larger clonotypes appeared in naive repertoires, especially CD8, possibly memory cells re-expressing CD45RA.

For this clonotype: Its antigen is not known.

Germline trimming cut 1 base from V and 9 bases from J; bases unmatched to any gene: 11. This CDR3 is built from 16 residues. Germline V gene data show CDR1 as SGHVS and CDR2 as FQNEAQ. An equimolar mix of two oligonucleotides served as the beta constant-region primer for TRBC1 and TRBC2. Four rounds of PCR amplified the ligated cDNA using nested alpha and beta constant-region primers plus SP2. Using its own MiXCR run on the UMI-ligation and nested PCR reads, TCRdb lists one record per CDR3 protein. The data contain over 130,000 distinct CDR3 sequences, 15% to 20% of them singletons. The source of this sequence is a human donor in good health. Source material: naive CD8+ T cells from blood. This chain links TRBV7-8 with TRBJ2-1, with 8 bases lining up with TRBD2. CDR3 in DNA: TGTGCCAGCAGCTTAGGGCCGGGACTAGGTCGGGGTGAGCAGTTCTTC. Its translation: CASSLGPGLGRGEQFF.